This T cell receptor beta chain comes out of a study of T cell changes during pregnancy in multiple sclerosis. The data were produced by immunoSEQ multiplex PCR, yet TCRdb's version contains in-frame clones alone and is incomplete. The table lists under 50,000 clones, 92% of them singletons. V gave up 6 bases and J gave up 0 bases; unmatched junction bases: 9. Germline assignment: CDR1 ENHRY and CDR2 SYGVKD. The CDR3 is made up of 16 amino acids. Only one count was recorded for this clone. This chain connects TRBV10-3 to TRBJ2-7, with 9 bases fitting TRBD1. The receptor was isolated from a female donor with multiple sclerosis, enrolled in a pregnancy study. The specimen comprised CD8+ T cells from peripheral blood mononuclear cells, sampled before pregnancy. CDR3 coding DNA: TGTGCCATCAGCGCTACCGGGACAGGGTTCTCCTACGAGCAGTACTTC. Translating it yields CAISATGTGFSYEQYF.